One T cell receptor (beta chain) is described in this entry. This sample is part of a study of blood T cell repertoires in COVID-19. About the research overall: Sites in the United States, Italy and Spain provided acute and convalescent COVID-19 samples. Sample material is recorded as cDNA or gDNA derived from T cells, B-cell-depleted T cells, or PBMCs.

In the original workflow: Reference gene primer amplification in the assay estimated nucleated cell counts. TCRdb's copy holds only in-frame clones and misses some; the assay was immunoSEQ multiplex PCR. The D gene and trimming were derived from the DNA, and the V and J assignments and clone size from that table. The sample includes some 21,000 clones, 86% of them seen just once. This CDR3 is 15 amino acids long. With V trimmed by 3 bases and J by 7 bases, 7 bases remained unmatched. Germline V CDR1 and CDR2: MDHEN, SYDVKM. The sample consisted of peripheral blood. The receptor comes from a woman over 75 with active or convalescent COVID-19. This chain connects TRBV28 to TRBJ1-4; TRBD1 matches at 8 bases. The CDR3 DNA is TGTGCCAGCAGTTTCGGTCAGGGGGCAGGTGAAAAACTGTTTTTT. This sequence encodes CASSFGQGAGEKLFF.